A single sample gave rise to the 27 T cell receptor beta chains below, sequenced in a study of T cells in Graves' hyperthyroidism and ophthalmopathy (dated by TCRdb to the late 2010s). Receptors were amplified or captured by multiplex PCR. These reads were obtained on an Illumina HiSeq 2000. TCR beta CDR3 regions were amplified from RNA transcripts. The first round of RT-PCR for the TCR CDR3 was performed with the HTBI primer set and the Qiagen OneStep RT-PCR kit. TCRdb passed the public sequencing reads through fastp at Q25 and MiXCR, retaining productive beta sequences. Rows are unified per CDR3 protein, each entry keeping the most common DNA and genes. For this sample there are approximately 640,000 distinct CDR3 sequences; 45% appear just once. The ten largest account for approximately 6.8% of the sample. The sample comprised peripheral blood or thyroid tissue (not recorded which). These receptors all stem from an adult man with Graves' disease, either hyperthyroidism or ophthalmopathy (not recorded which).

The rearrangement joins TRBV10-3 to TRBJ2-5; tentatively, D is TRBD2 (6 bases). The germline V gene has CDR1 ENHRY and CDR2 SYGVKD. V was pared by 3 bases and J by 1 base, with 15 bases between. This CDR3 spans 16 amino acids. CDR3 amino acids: CAISDTSRDGQETQYF. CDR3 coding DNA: TGTGCCATCAGTGACACTAGCAGGGATGGCCAAGAGACCCAGTACTTC.

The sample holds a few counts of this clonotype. CDR3 sequence reads: CASMASGLSYEQYF. The CDR3 DNA is TGTGCCAGCATGGCCTCAGGGCTCTCCTACGAGCAGTACTTC. This chain joins TRBV2 and TRBJ2-7, with D possibly being TRBD1 (5 bases). Trimming took off 7 bases at V and 0 bases at J, with 13 bases between the two ends. This CDR3 is built from 14 residues. Germline V CDR1 and CDR2: SNHLY, FYNNEI.

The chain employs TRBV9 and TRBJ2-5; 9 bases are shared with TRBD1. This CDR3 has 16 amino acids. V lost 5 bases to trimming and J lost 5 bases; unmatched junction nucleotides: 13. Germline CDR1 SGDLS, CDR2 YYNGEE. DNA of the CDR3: TGTGCCAGCAGTTTAGATATGACAGGGGGTCCGGAGACCCAGTACTTC. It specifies CASSLDMTGGPETQYF.

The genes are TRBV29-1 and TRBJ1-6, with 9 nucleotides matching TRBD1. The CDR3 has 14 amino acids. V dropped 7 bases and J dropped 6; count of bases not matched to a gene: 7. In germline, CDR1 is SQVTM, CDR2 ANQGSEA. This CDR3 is CSGLGQGSNSPLHF. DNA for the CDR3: TGCAGCGGACTGGGACAGGGCTCTAATTCACCCCTCCACTTT.

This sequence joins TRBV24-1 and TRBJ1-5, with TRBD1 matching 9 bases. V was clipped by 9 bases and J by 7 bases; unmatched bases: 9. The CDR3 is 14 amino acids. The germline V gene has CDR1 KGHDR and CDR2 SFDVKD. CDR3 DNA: TGTGCCACCGCGAGGGACAGGGATGGCCAGCCCCAGCATTTT. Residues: CATARDRDGQPQHF.

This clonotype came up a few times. CDR3 DNA sequence: TGTGCCAGCAGCCATCTACAGACTAATGAAAAACTGTTTTTT. This translates into CASSHLQTNEKLFF. The V gene is TRBV2, the J gene TRBJ1-4; D unclear. CDR1 and CDR2 from the germline V gene are SNHLY and FYNNEI. The CDR3 has 14 residues. The ends were cut back, 6 bases at V and 2 bases at J, with 10 bases in the middle.

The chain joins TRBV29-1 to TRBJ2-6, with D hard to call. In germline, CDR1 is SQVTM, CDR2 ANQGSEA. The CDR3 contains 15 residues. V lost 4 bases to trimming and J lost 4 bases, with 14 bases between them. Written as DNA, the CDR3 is TGCAGCGTTGTTCCCCTAAACACCGGGGCCAACGTCCTGACTTTC. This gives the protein CSVVPLNTGANVLTF.

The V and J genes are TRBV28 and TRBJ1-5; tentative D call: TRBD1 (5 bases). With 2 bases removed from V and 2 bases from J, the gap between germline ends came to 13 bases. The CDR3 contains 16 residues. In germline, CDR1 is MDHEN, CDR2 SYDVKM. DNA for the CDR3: TGTGCCAGCAGTTTAGAGGGCCCCAGGGGCAATCAGCCCCAGCATTTT. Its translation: CASSLEGPRGNQPQHF.

The CDR3 sequence is CASSILAGGSEQFF. The CDR3 bases are TGTGCCAGTAGTATCTTAGCGGGAGGCAGTGAGCAGTTCTTC. J is TRBJ2-5 and V is TRBV19; 10 bases map to TRBD2. The DNA end favors TRBJ2-1, so the J call may be wrong. From germline, CDR1 is LNHDA and CDR2 SQIVND (reference sequence). The CDR3 sequence is 14 residues long.

Written as DNA, the CDR3 is TGCAGTGCTAGAGATCGAGGACAGGGTGCGAACACTGAAGCTTTCTTT. It yields the protein CSARDRGQGANTEAFF. The V gene is TRBV20-1, the J gene TRBJ1-1, with 8 nucleotides matching TRBD1. The CDR3 totals 16 residues. Losses at the gene ends were 0 bases for V and 1 base for J; bases not matched to a gene: 7. Germline V gene lookup returns CDR1 DFQATT and CDR2 SNEGSKA (reference sequence).

In nucleotides, the CDR3 is TGTGCCAGCAGGACAGGGTCACGAAACACTGAAGCTTTCTTT. Residues: CASRTGSRNTEAFF. J is TRBJ1-1 and V is TRBV2; 7 bases are a match to TRBD1. Per the germline V gene, CDR1 is SNHLY and CDR2 is FYNNEI. The CDR3 is 14 residues long. Trimming removed 6 bases from V and 2 bases from J; junction bases left unmatched: 6.

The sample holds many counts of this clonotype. CDR3 in DNA: TGTGCCAGCAGCTCGACCCCGACAGAGACCCAGTACTTC. Protein product: CASSSTPTETQYF. This chain links TRBV7-9 with TRBJ2-5; unclear D gene. The CDR3 length is 13 residues. Germline V gives CDR1 SEHNR, CDR2 FQNEAQ (reference sequence). Trimming took 4 bases from V and 4 from J, leaving 10 bases between them.

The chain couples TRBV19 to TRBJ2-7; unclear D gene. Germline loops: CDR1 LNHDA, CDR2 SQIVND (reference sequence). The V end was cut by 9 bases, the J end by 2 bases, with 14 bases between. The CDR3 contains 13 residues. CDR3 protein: CASSGRLAYEQYF. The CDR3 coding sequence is TGTGCCAGCAGTGGACGTTTAGCCTACGAGCAGTACTTC.

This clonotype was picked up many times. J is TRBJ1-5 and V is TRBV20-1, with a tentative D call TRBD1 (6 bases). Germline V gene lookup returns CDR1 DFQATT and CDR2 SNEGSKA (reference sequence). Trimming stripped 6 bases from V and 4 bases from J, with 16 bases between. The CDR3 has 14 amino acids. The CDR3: CSASKGVPNQPQHF. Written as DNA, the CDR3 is TGCAGTGCGAGCAAGGGGGTCCCGAATCAGCCCCAGCATTTT.

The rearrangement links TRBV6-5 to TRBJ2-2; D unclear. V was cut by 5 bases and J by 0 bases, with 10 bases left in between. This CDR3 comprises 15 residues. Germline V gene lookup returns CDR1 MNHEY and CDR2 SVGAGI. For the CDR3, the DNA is TGTGCCAGCAGTAGGAGTAACGCGAACACCGGGGAGCTGTTTTTT. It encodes CASSRSNANTGELFF.

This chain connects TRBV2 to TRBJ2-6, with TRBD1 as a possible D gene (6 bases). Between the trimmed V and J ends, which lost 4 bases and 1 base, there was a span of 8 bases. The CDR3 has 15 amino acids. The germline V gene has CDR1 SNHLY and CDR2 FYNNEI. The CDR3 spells CASSATGSGANVLTF. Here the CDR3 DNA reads TGTGCCAGCAGTGCAACAGGGTCTGGGGCCAACGTCCTGACTTTC.

The CDR3 region is CSVGRAGLNTIYF. CDR3 nucleotides: TGCAGCGTTGGAAGGGCAGGGTTGAACACCATATATTTT. V usage is TRBV29-1 and J usage is TRBJ1-3; the D gene is possibly TRBD1 (5 bases). The CDR3 consists of 13 residues. The V gene's germline CDR1 is SQVTM and CDR2 ANQGSEA. Trimming stripped 4 bases from V and 7 bases from J, with 14 bases between. Filled out from reference TRBV29-1 and TRBJ1-3, the complete variable domain reads SAVISQKPSRDICQRGTSLTIQCQVDSQVTMMFWYRQQPGQSLTLIATANQGSEATYESGFVIDKFPISRPNLTFSTLTVSNMSPEDSSIYLCSVGRAGLNTIYFGEGSWLTVV.

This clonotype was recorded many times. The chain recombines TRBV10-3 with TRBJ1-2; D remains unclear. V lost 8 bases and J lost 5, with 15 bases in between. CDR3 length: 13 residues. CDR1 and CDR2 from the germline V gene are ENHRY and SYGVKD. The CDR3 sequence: CAIGDIGLYGYTF. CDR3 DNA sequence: TGTGCCATCGGAGATATAGGGTTATATGGCTACACCTTC.

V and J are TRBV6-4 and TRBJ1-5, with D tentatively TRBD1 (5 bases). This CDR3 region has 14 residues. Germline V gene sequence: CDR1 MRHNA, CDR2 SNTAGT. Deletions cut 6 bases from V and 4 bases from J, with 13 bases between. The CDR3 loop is CASRGGERNQPQHF. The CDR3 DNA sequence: TGTGCCAGCAGGGGGGGAGAGAGGAATCAGCCCCAGCATTTT.

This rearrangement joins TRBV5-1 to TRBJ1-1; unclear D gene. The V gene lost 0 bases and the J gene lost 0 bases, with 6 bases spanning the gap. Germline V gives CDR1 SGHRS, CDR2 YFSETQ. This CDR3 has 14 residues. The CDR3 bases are TGCGCCAGCAGCTTGGACCCAGTGAACACTGAAGCTTTCTTT. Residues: CASSLDPVNTEAFF.

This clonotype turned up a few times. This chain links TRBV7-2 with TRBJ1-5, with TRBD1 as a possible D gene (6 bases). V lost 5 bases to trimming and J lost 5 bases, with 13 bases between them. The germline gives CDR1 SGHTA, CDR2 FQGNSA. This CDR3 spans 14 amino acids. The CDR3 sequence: CASSLRRTDQPQHF. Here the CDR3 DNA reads TGTGCCAGCAGCCTCCGAAGGACAGATCAGCCCCAGCATTTT.

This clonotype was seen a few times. The CDR3 sequence is CSASKGQGNMHEQYF. The DNA for the CDR3 is TGCAGTGCTTCGAAAGGACAGGGTAATATGCACGAGCAGTACTTC. V usage is TRBV20-1 and J usage is TRBJ2-7; 8 bases align to TRBD1. The CDR3 loop spans 15 amino acids. Trimming cost V 5 bases and J 5 bases; bases outside gene matches: 14. The germline gives CDR1 DFQATT, CDR2 SNEGSKA (reference sequence).

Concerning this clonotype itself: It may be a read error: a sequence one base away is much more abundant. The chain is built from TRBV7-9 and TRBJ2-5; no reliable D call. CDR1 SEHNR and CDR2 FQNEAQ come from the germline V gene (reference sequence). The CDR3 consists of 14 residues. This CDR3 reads CAGSLGHPQETQYF. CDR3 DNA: TGTGCCGGCAGCTTAGGGCACCCGCAAGAGACCCAGTACTTC.

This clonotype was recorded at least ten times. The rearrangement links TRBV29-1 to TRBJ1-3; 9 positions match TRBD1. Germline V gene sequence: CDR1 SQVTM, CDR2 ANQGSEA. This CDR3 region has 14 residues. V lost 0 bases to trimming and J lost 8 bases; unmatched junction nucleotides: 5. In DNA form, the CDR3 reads TGCAGCGTTGAAGATCTGGACAGGGGAGACACCATATATTTT. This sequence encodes CSVEDLDRGDTIYF.

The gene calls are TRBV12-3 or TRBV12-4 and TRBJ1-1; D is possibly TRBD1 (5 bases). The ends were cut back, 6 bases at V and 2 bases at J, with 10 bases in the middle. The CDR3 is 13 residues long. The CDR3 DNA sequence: TGTGCCAGCAGATGGGACGGTAACACTGAAGCTTTCTTT. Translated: CASRWDGNTEAFF.

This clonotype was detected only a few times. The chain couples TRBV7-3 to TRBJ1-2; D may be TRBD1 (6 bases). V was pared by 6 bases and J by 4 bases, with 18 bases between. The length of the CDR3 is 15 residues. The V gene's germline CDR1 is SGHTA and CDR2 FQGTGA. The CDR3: CASRPPSPTGYGYTF. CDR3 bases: TGTGCCAGCAGACCCCCTTCACCGACAGGCTATGGCTACACCTTC.

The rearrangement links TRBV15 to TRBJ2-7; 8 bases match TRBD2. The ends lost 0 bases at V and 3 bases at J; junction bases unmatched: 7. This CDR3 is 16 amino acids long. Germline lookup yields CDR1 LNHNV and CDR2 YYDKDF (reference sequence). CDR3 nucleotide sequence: TGTGCCACCAGCAGAGATGAGGAGCGGGGGAGCTACGAGCAGTACTTC. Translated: CATSRDEERGSYEQYF.